This entry describes one T cell receptor (beta chain). The data belong to a study of T-cell reconstitution after alpha-beta-depleted transplantation in children. The TCRbeta library was prepared with unique molecular identifiers. TCRdb fed the PCR reads into MiXCR, producing one record per CDR3 protein. The sample includes about 400,000 distinct CDR3 sequences, over 20% of them seen just once. This material consisted of PBMCs from the stem cell graft donor, taken from the stem cell graft. This sequence originates from a human donor who donated a stem cell graft to a child with acute myeloid leukemia.

The CDR3, as DNA: TGCAGCGTTGTGAAGGGGTTGGAGACCCAGTACTTC. Encoded protein: CSVVKGLETQYF. The rearrangement uses TRBV29-1 and TRBJ2-5, with a possible D match to TRBD1 (5 bases). Trimming cost V 4 bases and J 5 bases, with 11 bases left between them. The CDR3 extends over 12 amino acids. Germline assignment: CDR1 SQVTM and CDR2 ANQGSEA.